The present TCR beta chain was sequenced within a study of T cell responses to AZD1222 COVID-19 vaccine. Clones were sequenced by immunoSEQ multiplex PCR, and TCRdb holds only the in-frame ones, with some missing. The sample lists about 83,000 clones; more than 75% were seen once. About this clone: Its target is unknown.

The CDR3 is 16 amino acids. Study-wide results and limits: Once two AZD1222 doses were given, Spike-specific TCR breadth and depth went up. Within unmutated variant regions lay the reported targets of nearly half of spike-specific TCRs.

This TCR was sampled from an adult in good health. Sequenced here: peripheral blood, sampled on day 0 of MenACWY control vaccination. The rearrangement uses TRBV1 and TRBJ2-7; the table assigns TRBD2, which was not confirmed against the DNA. TRBV1 is designated a pseudogene. This CDR3 is CTSTQSSGEPTYEQYF. As DNA, the CDR3 is TGCACCAGCACCCAGTCATCGGGAGAACCGACCTACGAGCAGTACTTC.